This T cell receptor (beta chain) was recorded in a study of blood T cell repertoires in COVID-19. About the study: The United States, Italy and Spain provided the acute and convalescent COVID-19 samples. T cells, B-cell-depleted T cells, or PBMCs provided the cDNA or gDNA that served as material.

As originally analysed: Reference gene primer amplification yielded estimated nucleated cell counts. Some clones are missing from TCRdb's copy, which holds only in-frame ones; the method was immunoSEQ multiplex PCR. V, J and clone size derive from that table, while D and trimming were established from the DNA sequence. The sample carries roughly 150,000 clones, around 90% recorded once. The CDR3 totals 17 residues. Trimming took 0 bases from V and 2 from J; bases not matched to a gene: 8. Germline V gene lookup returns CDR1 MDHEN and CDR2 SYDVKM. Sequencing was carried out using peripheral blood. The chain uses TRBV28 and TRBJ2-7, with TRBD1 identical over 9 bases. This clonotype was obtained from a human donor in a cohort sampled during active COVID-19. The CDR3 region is CASSLWGTGSLTYEQYF. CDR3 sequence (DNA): TGTGCCAGCAGTTTATGGGGGACAGGGTCGCTTACCTACGAGCAGTACTTC.